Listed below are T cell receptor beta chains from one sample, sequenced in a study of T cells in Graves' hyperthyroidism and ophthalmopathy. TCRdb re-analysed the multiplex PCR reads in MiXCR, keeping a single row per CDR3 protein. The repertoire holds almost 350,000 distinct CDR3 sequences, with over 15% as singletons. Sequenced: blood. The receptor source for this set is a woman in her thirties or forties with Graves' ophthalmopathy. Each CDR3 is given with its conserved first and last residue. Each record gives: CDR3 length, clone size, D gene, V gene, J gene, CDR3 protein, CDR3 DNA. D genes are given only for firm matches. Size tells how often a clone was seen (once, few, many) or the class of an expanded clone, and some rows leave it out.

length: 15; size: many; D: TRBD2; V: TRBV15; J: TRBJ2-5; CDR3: CATSRFSGAKETQYF; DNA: TGTGCCACCAGCAGATTTAGCGGGGCAAAAGAGACCCAGTACTTC
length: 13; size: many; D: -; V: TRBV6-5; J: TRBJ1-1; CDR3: CASRSTQNTEAFF; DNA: TGTGCCAGCAGATCCACCCAGAACACTGAAGCTTTCTTT
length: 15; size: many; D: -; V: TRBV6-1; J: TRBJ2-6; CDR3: CASSKTTPGANVLTF; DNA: TGTGCCAGCAGTAAAACCACGCCGGGGGCCAACGTCCTGACTTTC
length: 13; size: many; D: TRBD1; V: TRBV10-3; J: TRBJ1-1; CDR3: CAISGTGGWEAFF; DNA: TGTGCCATCAGCGGGACAGGGGGTTGGGAAGCTTTCTTT
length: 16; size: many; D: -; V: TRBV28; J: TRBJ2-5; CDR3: CASSQYLGPPGETQYF; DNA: TGTGCCAGCAGTCAGTATTTGGGACCCCCTGGGGAGACCCAGTACTTC
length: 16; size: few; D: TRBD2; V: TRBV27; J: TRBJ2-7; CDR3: CASSFWKSGRVYEQYF; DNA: TGTGCCAGCAGTTTCTGGAAAAGCGGGAGGGTTTACGAGCAGTACTTC
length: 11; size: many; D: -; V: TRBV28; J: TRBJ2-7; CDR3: CASSSNYEQYF; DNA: TGTGCCAGCAGTTCCAACTACGAGCAGTACTTC
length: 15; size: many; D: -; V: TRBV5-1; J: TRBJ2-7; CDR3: CASRRTDGGIYEQYF; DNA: TGCGCCAGCAGGAGAACGGACGGCGGCATTTACGAGCAGTACTTC
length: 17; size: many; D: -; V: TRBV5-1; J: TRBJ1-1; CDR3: CASSAGRRARAGTEAFF; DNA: TGCGCCAGCAGCGCGGGGCGGAGGGCGAGAGCGGGCACTGAAGCTTTCTTT
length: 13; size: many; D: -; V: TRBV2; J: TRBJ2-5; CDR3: CASSGTTVGTQYF; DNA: TGTGCCAGCAGCGGAACAACCGTAGGGACCCAGTACTTC
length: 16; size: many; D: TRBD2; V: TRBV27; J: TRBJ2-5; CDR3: CASSLERAGAQETQYF; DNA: TGTGCCAGCAGTTTAGAACGAGCGGGAGCACAAGAGACCCAGTACTTC
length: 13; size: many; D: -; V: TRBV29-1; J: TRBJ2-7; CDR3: CSVGSTGPYEQYF; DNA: TGCAGCGTTGGTAGTACCGGGCCCTACGAGCAGTACTTC
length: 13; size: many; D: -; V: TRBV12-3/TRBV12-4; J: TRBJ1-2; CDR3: CASSTRVLYGYTF; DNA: TGTGCCAGCAGCACCCGGGTCCTCTATGGCTACACCTTC
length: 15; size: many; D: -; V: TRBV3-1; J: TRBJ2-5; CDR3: CASSLTTGVQETQYF; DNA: TGTGCCAGCAGCCTAACGACAGGCGTACAAGAGACCCAGTACTTC
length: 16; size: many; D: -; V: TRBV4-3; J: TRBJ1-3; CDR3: CASSQDWRSSGNTIYF; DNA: TGCGCCAGCAGCCAAGACTGGCGGTCGTCTGGAAACACCATATATTTT
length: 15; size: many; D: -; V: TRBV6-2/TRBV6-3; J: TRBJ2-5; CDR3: CASSSLLSYQETQYF; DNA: TGTGCCAGCAGTTCCTTATTATCATACCAAGAGACCCAGTACTTC
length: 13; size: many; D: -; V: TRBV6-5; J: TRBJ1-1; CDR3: CATRTSMNTEAFF; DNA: TGTGCCACCCGGACATCCATGAACACTGAAGCTTTCTTT
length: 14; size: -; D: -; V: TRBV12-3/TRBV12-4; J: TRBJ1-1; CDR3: CASSFRGVRTEAFF; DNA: TGTGCCAGCAGTTTCCGGGGAGTACGGACTGAAGCTTTCTTT
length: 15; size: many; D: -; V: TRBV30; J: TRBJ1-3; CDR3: CAWSVQGGSGNTIYF; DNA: TGTGCCTGGAGTGTACAGGGTGGCTCTGGAAACACCATATATTTT
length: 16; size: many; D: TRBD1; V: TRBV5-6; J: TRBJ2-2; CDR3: CASSSTGVRGTGELFF; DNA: TGTGCCAGCAGCTCGACAGGGGTACGTGGCACCGGGGAGCTGTTTTTT
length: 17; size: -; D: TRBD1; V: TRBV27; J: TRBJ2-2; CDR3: CASSSRSTGANTGELFF; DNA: TGTGCCAGCAGTTCCCGTTCGACAGGGGCGAACACCGGGGAGCTGTTTTTT
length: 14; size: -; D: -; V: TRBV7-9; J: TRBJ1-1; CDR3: CASSLEGRNTEAFF; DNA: TGTGCCAGCAGCTTAGAAGGCAGGAACACTGAAGCTTTCTTT
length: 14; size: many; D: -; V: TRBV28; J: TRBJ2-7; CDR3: CASSSRRGSYEQYF; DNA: TGTGCCAGCAGTTCCCGAAGGGGGTCCTACGAGCAGTACTTC
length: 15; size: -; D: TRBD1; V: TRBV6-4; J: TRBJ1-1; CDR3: CASSDATGVGTEAFF; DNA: TGTGCCAGCAGTGACGCAACAGGGGTGGGCACTGAAGCTTTCTTT
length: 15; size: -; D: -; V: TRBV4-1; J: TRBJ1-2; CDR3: CASSQVGREGYGYIF; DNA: TGCGCCAGCAGCCAAGTCGGCAGGGAGGGCTATGGCTACATCTTC
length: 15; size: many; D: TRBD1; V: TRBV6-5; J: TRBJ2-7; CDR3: CASSYDGTAGYEQYF; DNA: TGTGCCAGCAGTTACGATGGGACAGCCGGCTACGAGCAGTACTTC
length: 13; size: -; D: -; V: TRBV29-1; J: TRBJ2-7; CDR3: CSVGGTNSYEQYF; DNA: TGCAGCGTTGGGGGGACAAACTCCTACGAGCAGTACTTC
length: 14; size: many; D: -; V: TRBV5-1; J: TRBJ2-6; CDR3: CASRRAPGANVPTF; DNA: TGCGCCAGCAGGAGGGCGCCTGGGGCCAACGTCCCGACTTTC
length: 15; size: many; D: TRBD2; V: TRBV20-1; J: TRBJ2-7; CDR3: CSADPTSGTNYEQYF; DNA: TGCAGTGCCGACCCTACTAGCGGGACAAACTACGAGCAGTACTTC
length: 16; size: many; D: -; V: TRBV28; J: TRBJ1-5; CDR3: CASSLPPGYGNQPQHF; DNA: TGTGCCAGCAGTTTACCCCCCGGGTACGGCAATCAGCCCCAGCATTTT
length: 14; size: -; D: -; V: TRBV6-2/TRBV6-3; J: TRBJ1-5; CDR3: CATQQDDSNQPQHF; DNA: TGTGCCACCCAGCAGGACGATAGCAATCAGCCCCAGCATTTT
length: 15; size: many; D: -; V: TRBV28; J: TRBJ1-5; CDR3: CASSLLAARNQPQHF; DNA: TGTGCCAGCAGTTTACTCGCGGCCAGAAATCAGCCCCAGCATTTT
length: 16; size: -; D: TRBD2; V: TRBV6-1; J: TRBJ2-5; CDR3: CASKGLAGDKQETQYF; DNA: TGTGCCAGCAAGGGGCTAGCGGGAGACAAACAAGAGACCCAGTACTTC
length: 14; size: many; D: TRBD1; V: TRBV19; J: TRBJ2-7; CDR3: CASSTLGGEYEQYF; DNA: TGTGCCAGTAGTACCCTAGGGGGCGAATACGAGCAGTACTTC
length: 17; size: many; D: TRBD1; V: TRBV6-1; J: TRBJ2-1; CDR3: CASSAWTGRDRYNEQFF; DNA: TGTGCCAGCAGTGCCTGGACAGGGCGAGACAGATACAATGAGCAGTTCTTC
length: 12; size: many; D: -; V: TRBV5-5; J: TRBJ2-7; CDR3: CASSIGSYEQYF; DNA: TGTGCCAGCAGCATCGGCTCCTACGAGCAGTACTTC
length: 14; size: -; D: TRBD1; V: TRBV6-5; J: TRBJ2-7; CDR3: CASSYSGTGSEQYF; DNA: TGTGCCAGCAGTTACTCGGGGACAGGGAGCGAGCAGTACTTC
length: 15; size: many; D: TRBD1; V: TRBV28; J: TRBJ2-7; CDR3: CASSPGTGSWYEQYF; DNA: TGTGCCAGCAGTCCCGGGACAGGGTCTTGGTACGAGCAGTACTTC
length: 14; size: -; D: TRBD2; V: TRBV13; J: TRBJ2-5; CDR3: CASSPWTSYETQYF; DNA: TGTGCCAGCAGCCCCTGGACTAGCTACGAGACCCAGTACTTC
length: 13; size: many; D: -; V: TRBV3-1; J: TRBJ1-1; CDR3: CASRQQGRTEAFF; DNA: TGTGCCAGCCGCCAACAGGGCCGGACTGAAGCTTTCTTT